This T cell receptor beta chain was identified during a study of cytomegalovirus exposure and HLA in healthy donors. Points on this clone: The antigen is not known.

Whole-study findings and limits: The authors listed roughly 150 TCR beta chains as cytomegalovirus-associated. In vitro assays verified that three CMV-associated chains recognized CMV antigens specifically.

CDR3 length equals 19 residues. Trimming took 1 base from V and 0 from J, leaving 19 bases between them. Germline-derived CDR1 and CDR2 are LNHNV and YYDKDF (reference sequence). Measured with immunoSEQ multiplex PCR; TCRdb has only the in-frame clones, and not every one. The sample shows some 130,000 clones, just under 85% of them seen only once. Sequencing was done on a sample of PBMCs. This chain joins TRBV15 and TRBJ1-3; tentative D call: TRBD1 (6 bases). This TCR derives from a woman in her twenties or thirties in good health and CMV-seronegative. CDR3 coding DNA: TGTGCCACCAGCAGAGGAACGGTACAGGGCACCCTCTCTGGAAACACCATATATTTT. Translating it yields CATSRGTVQGTLSGNTIYF.